Below are 8 T cell receptor beta chains sequenced from a single sample in a study of blood T cell repertoires in COVID-19. TCRdb's table, derived via immunoSEQ multiplex PCR, lists solely in-frame clones and lacks some. There are approximately 300,000 clones in the sample; 80% to 95% occur only once, and more than 6% lies in the top ten. Sequencing input: peripheral blood. These receptors were obtained from a woman in her twenties or thirties with COVID-19, enrolled during active disease.

V and J are TRBV4-2 and TRBJ2-5, with TRBD1 matching 9 bases. Germline V gene lookup returns CDR1 LGHNA and CDR2 YNFKEQ. The CDR3 contains 16 residues. J gave up 2 bases and V 1 base, and 5 bases lay outside the gene matches. The CDR3 DNA reads as TGTGCCAGCAGCCAAGTGCGGGGACAGGGTCAAGAGACCCAGTACTTC. It is translated as CASSQVRGQGQETQYF.

The chain employs TRBV2 and TRBJ2-2; 7 bases agree with TRBD1. Trimming cost V 6 bases and J 1 base; bases outside gene matches: 5. Germline lookup yields CDR1 SNHLY and CDR2 FYNNEI. CDR3 length: 15 amino acids. CDR3 amino acids: CASRATGQNTGELFF. The CDR3 DNA sequence: TGTGCCAGCAGGGCGACAGGGCAGAACACCGGGGAGCTGTTTTTT.

The J gene is TRBJ2-7, the V gene TRBV11-2; 14 bases are a match to TRBD2. The V segment lost 4 bases and the J segment 3 bases; nucleotides outside the gene matches: 2. The germline V gene encodes CDR1 SGHAT and CDR2 FQNNGV. CDR3 length equals 15 residues. The CDR3 loop reads CASSSGLAGGYEQYF. CDR3 sequence (DNA): TGTGCCAGCAGCTCCGGACTAGCGGGGGGCTACGAGCAGTACTTC. The full variable domain, its missing parts supplied by reference TRBV11-2 and TRBJ2-7, is EAGVAQSPRYKIIEKRQSVAFWCNPISGHATLYWYQQILGQGPKLLIQFQNNGVVDDSQLPKDRFSAERLKGVDSTLKIQPAKLEDSAVYLCASSSGLAGGYEQYFGPGTRLTVT.

V gene TRBV27 combines with J gene TRBJ2-1; 13 bases are a match to TRBD2. Looked up from germline, CDR1 is MNHEY and CDR2 is SMNVEV (reference sequence). The CDR3 extends over 14 amino acids. After removal of 5 bases from V and 8 bases from J, the junction contained 3 bases not matched to a gene. The CDR3, as DNA: TGTGCCAGCAGTCCCGGACTAGCGGGGGATGAGCAGTTCTTC. Its translation: CASSPGLAGDEQFF.

A remark on this clone: At the DNA level, this CDR3 is encoded by other sequences in the same sample as well. This chain uses TRBV11-2 with TRBJ2-7; perhaps TRBD1 as D (6 bases). Trimming cost V 4 bases and J 3 bases, with 7 bases left between them. Germline assignment: CDR1 SGHAT and CDR2 FQNNGV. CDR3 length: 12 amino acids. The CDR3 DNA follows: TGTGCCAGCAGCTCACAGGGCTACGAGCAGTACTTC. It specifies CASSSQGYEQYF.

CDR3 region: CASRQGRGSTDTQYF. Here the CDR3 DNA reads TGTGCCAGCAGGCAAGGCAGGGGGAGCACAGATACGCAGTATTTT. This sequence joins TRBV28 and TRBJ2-3, with TRBD1 matching over 7 bases. Unmatched junction bases numbered 6, after V lost 6 bases and J lost 0 bases. This CDR3 region has 15 residues. Per the germline V gene, CDR1 is MDHEN and CDR2 is SYDVKM.

The gene calls are TRBV3-1 (or the pseudogene TRBV3-2) and TRBJ1-5; perhaps TRBD1 as D (5 bases). V lost 0 bases and J 6 bases, leaving 9 bases between the germline ends. Germline V gene data show CDR1 as LGHDT and CDR2 as YNNKEL (reference sequence). This CDR3 comprises 14 residues. Here the CDR3 DNA reads TGTGCCAGCAGCCAAGACAGGGTACCTCAGCCCCAGCATTTT. Translation gives CASSQDRVPQPQHF.

CDR3 DNA sequence: TGTGCCTGGAGTGTTTTGACAGGGAAGCAGCCCCAGCATTTT. Its translation is CAWSVLTGKQPQHF. This chain joins TRBV30 and TRBJ1-5, with TRBD1 matching 7 bases. Germline loops: CDR1 GTSNPN, CDR2 SVGIG (reference sequence). This CDR3 has 14 amino acids. Losses at the gene ends were 0 bases for V and 7 bases for J; bases not matched to a gene: 6.